Reported below is one T cell receptor (beta chain). Antigen specificity is unknown. Through a sample-barcoded 5' primer and a J-beta primer mix, a second PCR was run for roughly 6 to 12 cycles. TCRdb called the 5' RACE reads again in MiXCR, with one record for every CDR3 protein. This table has about 840,000 distinct CDR3 sequences, about 27% appearing once. This sample stems from a study of blood T cells in healthy people across ages. The study's findings and limits: Possibly confounding the expanded clonotype changes was the fact that donor CMV status was unknown.

In terms of origin and age, donors were healthy Caucasian individuals from Russia aged 6 to 90. The CDR3 totals 13 residues. V lost 1 base, J lost 4 bases, and 5 bases lay in between. The germline gives CDR1 LGHNT, CDR2 FRNRAP. The same sample was also studied in work on T cells of mothers and their children.

The chain recombines TRBV12-5 with TRBJ1-5; D gene unclear. The sequence was collected from a woman aged 40 to 55 in good health. The sample was blood. CDR3 in DNA: TGTGCTAGTGGTTTGGGCCTTAATCAGCCCCAGCATTTT. Its protein product is CASGLGLNQPQHF.